Here is one T cell receptor beta chain with its context. This specimen comes from a study of T cells after somatic rescue of genetic block. Repertoires were generated with immunoSEQ multiplex PCR, while TCRdb's copy carries only in-frame clones and drops some. The sample records approximately 100,000 clones, 85% to 90% being singletons. Germline-derived CDR1 and CDR2 are MDHEN and SYDVKM. The CDR3 length is 13 residues. V was shortened by 3 bases and J by 0 bases, with 3 bases between the two germline ends. Sequences were obtained from peripheral blood mononuclear cells (PBMCs). This TCR came from a woman aged 18-29 years. The J gene is TRBJ1-3, the V gene TRBV28; D gene unclear. As DNA, the CDR3 is TGTGCCAGCAGTTTTTTCTCTGGAAACACCATATATTTT. Amino acid sequence: CASSFFSGNTIYF.